The 5 T cell receptor beta chains given below trace back to one sample, sequenced in a study of shared clonotypes between healthy human individuals. Here immunoSEQ multiplex PCR was the method, and the copy in TCRdb shows in-frame clones only, minus some. The sample holds millions of clones, approximately 93% seen once. The sample comprised naive CD4+ T cells from PBMCs. The subset denotes: CD45RA+ positively selected. Receptor source: a man between 18 and 29 years old in good health. Some clones in this sample may be carry-over from other donors' samples.

This chain connects TRBV5-1 to TRBJ2-3; 7 nucleotides agree with TRBD1. Germline CDR1 reads SGHRS; CDR2 reads YFSETQ. Unmatched junction bases numbered 7, after V lost 4 bases and J lost 2 bases. The CDR3 covers 15 residues. The CDR3, as DNA: TGCGCCAGCAGCCGAAGGGACAGAAACACAGATACGCAGTATTTT. It yields the protein CASSRRDRNTDTQYF. The variable domain in full, completed from reference TRBV5-1 and TRBJ2-3, reads KAGVTQTPRYLIKTRGQQVTLSCSPISGHRSVSWYQQTPGQGLQFLFEYFSETQRNKGNFPGRFSGRQFSNSRSEMNVSTLELGDSALYLCASSRRDRNTDTQYFGPGTRLTVL.

On this clone itself: This CDR3 is also generated by other DNA sequences in the sample. Here the CDR3 reads CASSLGLAGHNEQFF. As DNA, the CDR3 is TGCGCCAGCAGCTTGGGCCTAGCGGGACACAATGAGCAGTTCTTC. The chain has TRBV5-1 and TRBJ2-1, with 9 bases identical to TRBD2. The CDR3 is made up of 15 amino acids. The germline gives CDR1 SGHRS, CDR2 YFSETQ. J gave up 5 bases and V 0 bases, and 3 bases lay outside the gene matches.

Only one count was recorded for this clone. This chain connects TRBV29-1 to TRBJ2-7, with TRBD2 matching 12 bases. V shed 4 bases and J 5 bases; nucleotides not matched to a gene: 3. CDR1 is SQVTM, CDR2 ANQGSEA, per germline. The CDR3 consists of 13 residues. CDR3 residues: CSVGLAGDHEQYF. The DNA of the CDR3 is TGCAGCGTTGGACTAGCGGGAGACCACGAGCAGTACTTC.

This chain uses TRBV30 with TRBJ2-1; perhaps TRBD1 as D (6 bases). The CDR3 contains 13 residues. CDR1 is GTSNPN, CDR2 SVGIG, per germline (reference sequence). Trimming took 2 bases from V and 1 from J, leaving 6 bases between them. The CDR3, as DNA: TGTGCCTGGAGTACAGGGTCCTACAATGAGCAGTTCTTC. The encoded protein is CAWSTGSYNEQFF.

This chain links TRBV6-1 with TRBJ2-1; D might be TRBD2 (5 bases). Per the germline V gene, CDR1 is MNHNS and CDR2 is SASEGT. The CDR3 totals 13 residues. The V end lost 8 bases, the J end lost 5 bases, and 13 bases lay between the germline ends. CDR3 sequence (DNA): TGTGCCAGCCCGTCGCGGGCGAACAATGAGCAGTTCTTC. Residues: CASPSRANNEQFF.